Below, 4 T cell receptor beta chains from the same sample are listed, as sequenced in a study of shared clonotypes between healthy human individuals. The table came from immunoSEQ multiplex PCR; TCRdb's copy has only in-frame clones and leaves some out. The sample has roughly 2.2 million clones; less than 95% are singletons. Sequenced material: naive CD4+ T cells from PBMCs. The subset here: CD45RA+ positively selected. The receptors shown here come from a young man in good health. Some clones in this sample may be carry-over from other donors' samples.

CDR3 sequence (DNA): TGCGCCAGCAGCCAAGGAGGGGGACAGGGGCCTAGCGGGAGGAGCACAGATACGCAGTATTTT. The encoded protein is CASSQGGGQGPSGRSTDTQYF. The chain combines TRBV4-1 with TRBJ2-3; D is perhaps TRBD2 (11 bases). Germline CDR1 and CDR2: MGHRA and YSYEKL. The V and J ends lost 1 base and 0 bases respectively, with 26 bases between them. The CDR3 runs 21 residues.

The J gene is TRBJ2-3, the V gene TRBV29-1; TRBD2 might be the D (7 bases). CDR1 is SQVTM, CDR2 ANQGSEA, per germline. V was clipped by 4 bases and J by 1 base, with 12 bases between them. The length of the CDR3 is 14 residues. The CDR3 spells CSVGGGPGTDTQYF. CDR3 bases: TGCAGCGTTGGGGGGGGGCCAGGCACAGATACGCAGTATTTT.

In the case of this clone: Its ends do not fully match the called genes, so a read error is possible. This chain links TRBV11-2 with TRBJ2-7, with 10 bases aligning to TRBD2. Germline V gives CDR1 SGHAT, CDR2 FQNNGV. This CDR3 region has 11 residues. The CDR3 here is CASSAALAGHF. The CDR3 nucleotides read TGTGCCAGCAGCGCCGCACTAGCGGGACACTTC.

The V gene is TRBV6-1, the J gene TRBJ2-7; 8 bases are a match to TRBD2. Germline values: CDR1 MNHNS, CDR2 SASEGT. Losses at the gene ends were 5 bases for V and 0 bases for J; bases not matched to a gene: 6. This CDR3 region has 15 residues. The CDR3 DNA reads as TGTGCCAGCAGTTTAGCGGGAAGGGGCTCCTACGAGCAGTACTTC. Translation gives CASSLAGRGSYEQYF.